This T cell receptor (beta chain) came from a study of human T cells and chemical hapten exposure. In TCRdb, the RACE reads were re-called with MiXCR into one record per CDR3 protein. The table lists roughly 50,000 distinct CDR3 sequences, about 10% of them singletons. The germline V gene has CDR1 SEHNR and CDR2 FQNEAQ (reference sequence). There are 15 residues in the CDR3. V lost 5 bases and J lost 3, with 14 bases in between. This clonotype was observed many times. Specified time point: patch test 1, 2 weeks after DPC sensitization. The treatment: therapeutic diphenylcyclopropenone sensitization with weekly scalp DPC. Whole blood, unfractionated, served as the material for total RNA extraction.

This chain connects TRBV7-9 to TRBJ1-5; D is perhaps TRBD1 (6 bases). This TCR derives from a woman aged 40 to 49 with alopecia areata. Some clones in this sample may be carry-over from other donors' samples. The specimen was whole blood, collected in connection with sensitization to the hapten diphenylcyclopropenone (DPC). As DNA, the CDR3 is TGTGCCAGCAGCCCCGACAGGCTCGACAATCAGCCCCAGCATTTT. Translating gives CASSPDRLDNQPQHF.